These 3 T cell receptor beta chains came from one sample sequenced in a study of vaccination and CD4 T cells after COVID-19. As for treatment: roughly 11-day PBMC culture with coronavirus spike peptide pools or control peptides (ViraFEST assay). These receptors are not linked to any known antigen. With the Oncomine TCR Beta short-read assay, DNA from cultured CD4+ T cells was sequenced. TCRdb ran MiXCR on the PCR reads and lists one entry per CDR3 protein. This table holds almost 20,000 distinct CDR3 sequences, roughly half found once. This material consisted of CD4+ T cells from blood, cultured in vitro, taken before SARS-CoV-2 vaccination. Every receptor here comes from a human donor who had recovered from COVID-19.

The rearrangement links TRBV7-9 to TRBJ1-5; the D gene is possibly TRBD1 (6 bases). Trimming stripped 1 base from V and 7 bases from J, with 8 bases between. Germline V CDR1 and CDR2: SEHNR, FQNEAQ (reference sequence). The CDR3 consists of 13 residues. The CDR3 loop is CASSLDRDQPQHF. In DNA, the CDR3 is TGTGCCAGCAGCTTAGACAGGGACCAGCCCCAGCATTTT.

The V call is TRBV2, the J call TRBJ2-1; 15 nucleotides agree with TRBD2. Trimming removed 0 bases from V and 10 bases from J; junction bases left unmatched: 16. This CDR3 is 20 amino acids long. Germline CDR1 reads SNHLY; CDR2 reads FYNNEI. Here the CDR3 reads CASSEAGLAGGLRFRLEQFF. In DNA, the CDR3 is TGTGCCAGCAGTGAAGCAGGACTAGCGGGAGGGCTAAGGTTCAGGCTGGAGCAGTTCTTC.

J is TRBJ2-7 and V is TRBV4-1; 10 bases are shared with TRBD2. CDR3 size: 16 residues. J gave up 4 bases and V 0 bases, and 6 bases lay outside the gene matches. Germline lookup yields CDR1 MGHRA and CDR2 YSYEKL. CDR3 loop: CASSQDRASGSYEQYF. For the CDR3, the DNA is TGCGCCAGCAGCCAAGATAGGGCTAGCGGGAGTTACGAGCAGTACTTC.